These 17 T cell receptor beta chains originate from one sample sequenced in a study of regulatory T cells in long-lasting Graves disease. Sample time point: newly diagnosed GD, antithyroid drugs for less than 3 months. RNA extracted from PBMCs served as the sequencing template. Building of the TCR beta libraries involved iRepertoire HTBI primers and Arm-PCR of CDR3 regions. Each CDR3 protein gets one entry after TCRdb re-called the multiplex PCR reads with MiXCR. The sample lists around 250,000 distinct CDR3 sequences, around 18% occurring once. The data were also submitted as part of a second study, on T cells in Graves' hyperthyroidism and ophthalmopathy.

This material consisted of peripheral blood mononuclear cells (PBMCs), taken at new diagnosis, from a patient treated with antithyroid drugs. The receptors derive from a woman aged 25 to 39 with Graves disease.

DNA of the CDR3: TGCAGTGCCTGGATCCCTCAAGAGACCCAGTACTTC. As protein: CSAWIPQETQYF. The V gene is TRBV20-1, the J gene TRBJ2-5; D call uncertain. The CDR3 length is 12 residues. Germline CDR1 is DFQATT and CDR2 is SNEGSKA (reference sequence). Trimming pared 6 bases from V and 2 bases from J, leaving 10 bases between.

Ten or more counts support this clonotype. V and J are TRBV18 and TRBJ2-1, with 9 positions matching TRBD1. Germline values: CDR1 KGHSH, CDR2 LQKENI. The V and J ends lost 3 bases and 4 bases, in that order; junction bases with no gene match: 1. This CDR3 is built from 14 residues. CDR3 protein: CASSPTGGYNEQFF. The CDR3, as DNA: TGTGCCAGCTCACCGACAGGGGGTTACAATGAGCAGTTCTTC.

Here the CDR3 DNA reads TGTGCCAGCAGCACAACGGTAGCGGGGGCCTACGAGCAGTACTTC. Its translation is CASSTTVAGAYEQYF. The gene calls are TRBV7-3 and TRBJ2-7; TRBD2 matches at 9 bases. CDR3 length equals 15 residues. Germline CDR1 SGHTA, CDR2 FQGTGA. V gave up 5 bases and J gave up 2 bases; unmatched junction bases: 7.

The V gene is TRBV20-1, the J gene TRBJ2-7; D is uncertain. The CDR3 sequence is 12 residues long. V was pared by 6 bases and J by 3 bases, with 12 bases between. Germline loops: CDR1 DFQATT, CDR2 SNEGSKA (reference sequence). CDR3 sequence reads: CSAQGVGYEQYF. The CDR3 DNA sequence: TGCAGTGCGCAAGGTGTGGGCTACGAGCAGTACTTC.

This clonotype was counted at least ten times. The chain carries TRBV9 and TRBJ2-7; D is ambiguous. Germline V gene data show CDR1 as SGDLS and CDR2 as YYNGEE. V lost 6 bases to trimming and J lost 2 bases, with 12 bases between them. CDR3 size: 13 residues. The DNA for the CDR3 is TGTGCCAGCAATAAGGGCGGAACCTACGAGCAGTACTTC. Protein product: CASNKGGTYEQYF.

At least ten counts were recorded for this clonotype. The chain employs TRBV3-1 and TRBJ1-1; D not certain. Germline V gene sequence: CDR1 LGHDT, CDR2 YNNKEL (reference sequence). Trimming shortened V by 6 bases and J by 3 bases, and 17 bases separated the two germline ends. CDR3 size: 15 residues. In DNA form, the CDR3 reads TGTGCCAGCAGTCAGAGAGGGATTAGGTACACTGAAGCTTTCTTT. Protein product: CASSQRGIRYTEAFF.

This clonotype has ten or more counts. The V gene is TRBV20-1, the J gene TRBJ2-1; D is tentatively TRBD1 or TRBD2 (6 bases each). This CDR3 is built from 13 residues. The V end was cut by 2 bases, the J end by 6 bases, with 11 bases between. In germline, CDR1 is DFQATT, CDR2 SNEGSKA (reference sequence). This chain's CDR3 is CSARKGGSNEQFF. The CDR3, as DNA: TGCAGTGCTAGAAAAGGGGGGTCCAATGAGCAGTTCTTC.

This clonotype was detected many times. The V gene is TRBV5-4, the J gene TRBJ2-3; no firm D call. V lost 0 bases to trimming and J lost 5 bases, with 10 bases between them. CDR3 length equals 14 residues. In germline, CDR1 is SGHNT, CDR2 YYREEE (reference sequence). The CDR3 spells CASSLVKGVDTQYF. DNA for the CDR3: TGTGCCAGCAGCTTGGTTAAGGGTGTAGATACGCAGTATTTT.

This chain joins TRBV12-3 or TRBV12-4 and TRBJ2-1, with TRBD2 matching over 9 bases. J lost 0 bases, V lost 6 bases, and 15 bases had no gene match. The CDR3 is made up of 19 amino acids. The CDR3 DNA reads as TGTGCCAGCAGACCTAGCGGGGCCACACTACCGAGCTCCTACAATGAGCAGTTCTTC. Its protein is CASRPSGATLPSSYNEQFF.

This clonotype appeared many times. The chain's CDR3 is CSARIGLGTSGTPMGAQYF. DNA for the CDR3: TGCAGTGCTAGAATTGGTCTAGGGACTAGCGGGACCCCGATGGGGGCGCAGTATTTT. The chain is built from TRBV20-1 and TRBJ2-3; 13 nucleotides align to TRBD2. J was trimmed by 10 bases and V by 2 bases; bases with no gene match: 21. Germline-derived CDR1 and CDR2 are DFQATT and SNEGSKA (reference sequence). This CDR3 comprises 19 residues.

This clonotype came up a few times. The chain recombines TRBV24-1 with TRBJ1-2; the D gene is possibly TRBD1 (6 bases). This CDR3 spans 12 amino acids. The germline V and J ends were trimmed by 7 bases and 8 bases, with 13 bases remaining between them. CDR1 KGHDR and CDR2 SFDVKD come from the germline V gene. CDR3 sequence reads: CATRGRGGGYTF. CDR3 sequence (DNA): TGTGCCACCAGGGGCAGGGGTGGCGGCTACACCTTC.

Ten or more counts support this clonotype. V usage is TRBV5-1 and J usage is TRBJ2-6; TRBD1 agrees at 9 bases. The CDR3 consists of 18 residues. Looked up from germline, CDR1 is SGHRS and CDR2 is YFSETQ. V gave up 4 bases and J gave up 0 bases; unmatched junction bases: 8. The CDR3 DNA reads TGCGCCAGCAGCACGGGACAGGGCCTAAGCTCTGGGGCCAACGTCCTGACTTTC. Its translation is CASSTGQGLSSGANVLTF.

Ten or more counts support this clonotype. Germline is not matched at one junction end, which may reflect a read error. The rearrangement links TRBV5-1 to TRBJ2-1, with 7 bases fitting TRBD2. The germline gives CDR1 SGHRS, CDR2 YFSETQ. The CDR3 runs to 16 residues. The CDR3 sequence: CASSFPPLGGTNEQFF. CDR3 coding DNA: TGTGCCAGCAGCTTTCCCCCGTTGGGGGGGACGAATGAGCAGTTCTTC.

In regard to this clonotype: A single base is all that separates this from a far larger clone, so a read error is likely. The chain couples TRBV11-2 to TRBJ1-1; D possibly corresponds to TRBD1 (6 bases). The CDR3 has 16 residues. CDR1 and CDR2 (germline): SGHAT, FQNNGV. DNA of the CDR3: TGTGCCAACAGCTCAGACAGGACATACGACGACACTGAAGCTTTCTTT. It is translated as CANSSDRTYDDTEAFF.

Concerning this clonotype itself: A clone one base away is much larger, so this may be a read error. This rearrangement joins TRBV18 to TRBJ1-1; no firm D call. V was pared by 1 base and J by 4 bases, with 4 bases between. Per germline, CDR1 KGHSH and CDR2 LQKENI. This CDR3 contains 12 residues. This CDR3 is CASSPLATEAFF. In nucleotides, the CDR3 is TGTGCCAGCTCACCACTGGCCACTGAAGCTTTCTTT.

This clonotype was seen at least ten times. V gene TRBV6-5 combines with J gene TRBJ2-5; the match to TRBD2 covers 9 bases. The CDR3 extends over 17 amino acids. With V trimmed by 2 bases and J by 0 bases, 7 bases remained unmatched. Germline assignment: CDR1 MNHEY and CDR2 SVGAGI. The CDR3 sequence is CASSYGLAGRNQETQYF. DNA of the CDR3: TGTGCCAGCAGTTACGGCCTAGCGGGGAGAAACCAAGAGACCCAGTACTTC.

The sample holds a few counts of this clonotype. An end of the junction does not agree with germline; a read error may underlie this. The rearrangement links TRBV6-2 or TRBV6-3 to TRBJ2-2; D possibly corresponds to TRBD1 (7 bases). Germline loops: CDR1 MNHEY, CDR2 SVGEGT. The length of the CDR3 is 15 residues. The CDR3 reads CASSRTGERAGGLFF. DNA of the CDR3: TGTGCCAGCAGTCGAACAGGGGAGCGGGCCGGGGGGCTGTTTTTT.